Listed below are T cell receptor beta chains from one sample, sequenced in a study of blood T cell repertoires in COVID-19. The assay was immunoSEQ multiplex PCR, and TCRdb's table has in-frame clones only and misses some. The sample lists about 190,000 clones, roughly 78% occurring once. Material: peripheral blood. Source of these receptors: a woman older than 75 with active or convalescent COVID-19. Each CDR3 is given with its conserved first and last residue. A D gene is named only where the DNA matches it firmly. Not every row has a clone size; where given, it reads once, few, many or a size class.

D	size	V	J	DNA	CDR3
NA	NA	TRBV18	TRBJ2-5	TGTGCCAGCTCACTATCAGGGGATCAAGAGACCCAGTACTTC	CASSLSGDQETQYF
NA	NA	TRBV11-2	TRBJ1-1	TGTGCCAGCAGCTCCCAGGCGAACACTGAAGCTTTCTTT	CASSSQANTEAFF
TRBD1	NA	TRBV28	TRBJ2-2	TGTGCCAGCAGTTTAAGTAGGGGACAGGGGACCACCGGGGAGCTGTTTTTT	CASSLSRGQGTTGELFF
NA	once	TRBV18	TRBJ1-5	TGTGCCAGCTCACCACCGGGGGGGTCGGATCAGCCCCAGCATTTT	CASSPPGGSDQPQHF
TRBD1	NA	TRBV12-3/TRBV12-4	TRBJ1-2	TGTGCCAGCAACGAGGCGGGACAGCCGTTCTTC	CASNEAGQPFF
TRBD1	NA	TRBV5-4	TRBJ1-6	TGTGCCAGCAGCTTGGAGAACAGGGGATCACCCCTCCACTTT	CASSLENRGSPLHF
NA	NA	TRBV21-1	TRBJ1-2	TGTGCCAGCAGCCCCCGGGGGGACCCCCATGGCTACACCTTC	CASSPRGDPHGYTF
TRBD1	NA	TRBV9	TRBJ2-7	TGTGCCAGCAGCGTTAGACAGGGGGACGAGCAGTACTTC	CASSVRQGDEQYF
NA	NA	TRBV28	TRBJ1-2	TGTGCCAGCAGTTTGCTGGGGGAGGCTGGCTACACCTTC	CASSLLGEAGYTF
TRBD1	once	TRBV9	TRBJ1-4	TGTGCCAGCAGCTCTCGGACAGGGGACAAACTGTTTTTT	CASSSRTGDKLFF
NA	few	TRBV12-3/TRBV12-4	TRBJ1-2	TGTGCCAGCAGTCAGGACAGCTATGGCTACACCTTC	CASSQDSYGYTF
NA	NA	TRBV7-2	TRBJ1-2	TGTGCCAGCAGAGGTCTCTATGGAGCTAACTATGGCTACACCTTC	CASRGLYGANYGYTF
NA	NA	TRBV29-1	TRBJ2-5	TGCAGCGTTGAAAGGGGGTGGGAGACCCAGTACTTC	CSVERGWETQYF
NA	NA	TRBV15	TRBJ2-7	TGTGCCACCAGCCCTCCGACTGCCAACTCCTACGAGCAGTACTTC	CATSPPTANSYEQYF
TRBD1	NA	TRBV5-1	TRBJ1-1	TGCGCCAGCAGCTTGGGACAGGGAACGAACACTGAAGCTTTCTTT	CASSLGQGTNTEAFF
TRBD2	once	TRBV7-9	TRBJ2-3	TGTGCCAGCAGCTTACTTGGGGGGGTCACAGATACGCAGTATTTT	CASSLLGGVTDTQYF
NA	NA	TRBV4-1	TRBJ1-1	TGCGCCAGCAGCCTTAGGGGATTGGGTACTGAAGCTTTCTTT	CASSLRGLGTEAFF
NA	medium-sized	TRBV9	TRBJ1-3	TGTGCCAGCAGCGCCTCGGGGTCCTCTGGAAACACCATATATTTT	CASSASGSSGNTIYF
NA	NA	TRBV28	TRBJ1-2	TGTGCCAGCAGCCGGACAGTTAACTATGGCTACACCTTC	CASSRTVNYGYTF
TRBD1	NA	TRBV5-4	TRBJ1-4	TGTGCCAGCGGCACACCGGGACAGCGAGTTGAAAAACTGTTTTTT	CASGTPGQRVEKLFF
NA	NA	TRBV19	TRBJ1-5	TGTGCCAGTAGTAAGGCACAGAGCAATCAGCCCCAGCATTTT	CASSKAQSNQPQHF
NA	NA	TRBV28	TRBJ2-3	TGTGCCAGCCGGTCAGCGGCCGTTCCAAGCACAGATACGCAGTATTTT	CASRSAAVPSTDTQYF
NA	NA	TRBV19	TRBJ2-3	TGTGCCAGTAGTATCGCAGATACGCAGTATTTT	CASSIADTQYF